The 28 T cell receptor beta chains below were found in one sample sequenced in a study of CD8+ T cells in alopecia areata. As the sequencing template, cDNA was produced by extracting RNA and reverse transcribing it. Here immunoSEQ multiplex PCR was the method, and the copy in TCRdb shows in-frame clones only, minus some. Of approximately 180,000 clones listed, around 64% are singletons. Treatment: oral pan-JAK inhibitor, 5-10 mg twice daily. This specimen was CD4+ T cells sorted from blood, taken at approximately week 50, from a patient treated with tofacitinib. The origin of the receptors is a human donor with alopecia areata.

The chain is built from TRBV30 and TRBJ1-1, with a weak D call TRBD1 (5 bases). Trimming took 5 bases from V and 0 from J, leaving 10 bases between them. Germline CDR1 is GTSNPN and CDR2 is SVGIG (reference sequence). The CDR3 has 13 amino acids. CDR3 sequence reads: CAWDKQVNTEAFF. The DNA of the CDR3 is TGTGCCTGGGATAAACAGGTGAACACTGAAGCTTTCTTT.

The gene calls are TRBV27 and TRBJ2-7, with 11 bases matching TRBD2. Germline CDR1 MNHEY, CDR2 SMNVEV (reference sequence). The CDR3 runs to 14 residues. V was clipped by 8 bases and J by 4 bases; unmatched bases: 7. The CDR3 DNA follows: TGTGCCAGCGCAGCGGGACTAGCGGTATACGAGCAGTACTTC. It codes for CASAAGLAVYEQYF.

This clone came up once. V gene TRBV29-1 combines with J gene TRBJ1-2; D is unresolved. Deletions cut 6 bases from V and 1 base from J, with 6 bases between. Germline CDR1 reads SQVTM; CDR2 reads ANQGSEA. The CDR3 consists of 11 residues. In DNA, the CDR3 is TGCAGCGTACAGCTTAACTATGGCTACACCTTC. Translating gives CSVQLNYGYTF.

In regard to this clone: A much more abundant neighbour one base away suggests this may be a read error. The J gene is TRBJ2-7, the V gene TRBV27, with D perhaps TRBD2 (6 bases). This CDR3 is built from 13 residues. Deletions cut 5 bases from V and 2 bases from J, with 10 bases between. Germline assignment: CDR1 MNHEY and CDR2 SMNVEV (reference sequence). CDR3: CASSPRGPYEQYF. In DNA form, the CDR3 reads TGTGCCAGCAGTCCGCGGGGTCCCTACGAGCAGTACTTC.

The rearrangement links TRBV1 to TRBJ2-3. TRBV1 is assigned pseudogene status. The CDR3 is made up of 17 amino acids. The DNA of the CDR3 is TGCACCAGCAGCCTACCGGAAGGGGGGCCCAGCACAGATACGCAGTATTTT. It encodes CTSSLPEGGPSTDTQYF.

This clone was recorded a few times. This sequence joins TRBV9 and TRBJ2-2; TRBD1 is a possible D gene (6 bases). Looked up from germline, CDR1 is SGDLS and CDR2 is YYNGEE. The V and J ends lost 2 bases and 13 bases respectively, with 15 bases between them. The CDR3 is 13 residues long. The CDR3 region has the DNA TGTGCCAGCAGCGTTCTGACAGGTGGCGGGCTGTTTTTT. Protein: CASSVLTGGGLFF.

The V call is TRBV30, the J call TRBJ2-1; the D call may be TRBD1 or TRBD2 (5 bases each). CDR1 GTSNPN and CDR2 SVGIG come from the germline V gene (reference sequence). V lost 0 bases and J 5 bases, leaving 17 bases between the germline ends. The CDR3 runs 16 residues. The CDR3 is CAWSVGDQNLNNEQFF. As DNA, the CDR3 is TGTGCCTGGAGTGTAGGGGACCAAAACCTGAACAATGAGCAGTTCTTC.

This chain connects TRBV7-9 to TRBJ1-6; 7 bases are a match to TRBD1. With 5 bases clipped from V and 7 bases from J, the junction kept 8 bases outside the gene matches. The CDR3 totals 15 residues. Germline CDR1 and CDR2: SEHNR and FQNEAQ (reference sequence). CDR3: CASSTGGQANSPLHF. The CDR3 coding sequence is TGTGCCAGCAGCACTGGTGGACAGGCCAATTCACCCCTCCACTTT.

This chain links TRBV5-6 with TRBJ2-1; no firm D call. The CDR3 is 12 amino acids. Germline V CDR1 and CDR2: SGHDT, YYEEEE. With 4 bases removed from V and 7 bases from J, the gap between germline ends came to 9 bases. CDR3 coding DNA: TGTGCCAGCAGCGCCATGAGTAATGAGCAGTTCTTC. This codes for CASSAMSNEQFF.

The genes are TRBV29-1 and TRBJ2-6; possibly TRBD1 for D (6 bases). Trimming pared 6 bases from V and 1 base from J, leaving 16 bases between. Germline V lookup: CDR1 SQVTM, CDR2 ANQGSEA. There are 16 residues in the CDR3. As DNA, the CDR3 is TGCAGCGTCGACGACAGGAGTAGGTCTGGGGCCAACGTCCTGACTTTC. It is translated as CSVDDRSRSGANVLTF.

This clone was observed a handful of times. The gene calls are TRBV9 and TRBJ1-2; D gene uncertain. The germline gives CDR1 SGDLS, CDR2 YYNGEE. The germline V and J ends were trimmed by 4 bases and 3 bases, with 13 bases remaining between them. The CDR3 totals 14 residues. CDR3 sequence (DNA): TGTGCCAGCAGCCCCGACGAGGGCCACTATGGCTACACCTTC. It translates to CASSPDEGHYGYTF.

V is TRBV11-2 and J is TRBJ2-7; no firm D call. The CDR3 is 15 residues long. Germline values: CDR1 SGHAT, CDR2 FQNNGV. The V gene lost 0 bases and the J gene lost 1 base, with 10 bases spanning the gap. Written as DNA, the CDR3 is TGTGCCAGCAGCTTAGATCGAACCTCTTCCTACGAGCAGTACTTC. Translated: CASSLDRTSSYEQYF.

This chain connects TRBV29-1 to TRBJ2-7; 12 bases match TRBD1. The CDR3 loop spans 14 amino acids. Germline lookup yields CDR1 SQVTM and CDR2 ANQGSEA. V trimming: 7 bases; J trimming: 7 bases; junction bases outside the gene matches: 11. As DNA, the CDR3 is TGCAGCGCTAAGAGGGGACAGGGGGCGCGGGAGCAGTACTTC. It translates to CSAKRGQGAREQYF.

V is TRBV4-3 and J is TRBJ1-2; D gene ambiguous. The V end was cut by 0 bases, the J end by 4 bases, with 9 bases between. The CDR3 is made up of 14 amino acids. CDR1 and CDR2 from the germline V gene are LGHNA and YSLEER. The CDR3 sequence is CASSQDLGSYGYTF. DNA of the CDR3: TGCGCCAGCAGCCAAGATCTGGGGAGCTATGGCTACACCTTC.

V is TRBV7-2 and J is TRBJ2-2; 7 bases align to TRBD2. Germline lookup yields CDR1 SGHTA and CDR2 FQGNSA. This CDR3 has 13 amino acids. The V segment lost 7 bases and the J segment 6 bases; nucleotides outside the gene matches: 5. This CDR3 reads CASNQRGSGELFF. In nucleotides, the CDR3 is TGTGCCAGCAATCAGCGGGGCTCCGGGGAGCTGTTTTTT.

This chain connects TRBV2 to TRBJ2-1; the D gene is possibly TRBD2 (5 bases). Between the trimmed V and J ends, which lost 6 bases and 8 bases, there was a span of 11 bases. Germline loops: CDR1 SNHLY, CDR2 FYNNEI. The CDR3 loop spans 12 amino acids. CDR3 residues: CASRPLVYEQFF. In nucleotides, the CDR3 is TGTGCCAGCAGACCACTAGTCTATGAGCAGTTCTTC.

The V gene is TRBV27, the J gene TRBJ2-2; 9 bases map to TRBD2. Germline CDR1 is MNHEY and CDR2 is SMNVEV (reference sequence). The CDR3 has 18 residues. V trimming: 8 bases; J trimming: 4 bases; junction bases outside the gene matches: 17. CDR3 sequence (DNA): TGTGCCAGCTCGAGGGGTATCGCGGGGGGGCCCCCCACCGGGGAGCTGTTTTTT. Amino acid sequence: CASSRGIAGGPPTGELFF.

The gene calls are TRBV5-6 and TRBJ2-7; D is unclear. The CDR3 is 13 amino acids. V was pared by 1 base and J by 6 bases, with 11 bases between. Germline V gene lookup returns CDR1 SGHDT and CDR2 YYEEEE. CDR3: CASSLWGSGEQYF. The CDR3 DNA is TGTGCCAGCAGCTTGTGGGGTTCCGGCGAGCAGTACTTC.

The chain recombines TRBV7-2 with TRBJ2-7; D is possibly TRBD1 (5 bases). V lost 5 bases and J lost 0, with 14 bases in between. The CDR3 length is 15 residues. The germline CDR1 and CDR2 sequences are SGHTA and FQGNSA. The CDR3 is CASSPETGPSYEQYF. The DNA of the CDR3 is TGTGCCAGCAGCCCAGAAACAGGTCCCTCCTACGAGCAGTACTTC.

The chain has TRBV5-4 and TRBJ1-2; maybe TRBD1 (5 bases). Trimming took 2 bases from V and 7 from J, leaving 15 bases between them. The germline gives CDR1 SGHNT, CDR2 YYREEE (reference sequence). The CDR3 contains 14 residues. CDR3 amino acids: CASSFLGEYRGYTF. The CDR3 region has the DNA TGTGCCAGCAGCTTCCTAGGGGAGTATCGTGGCTACACCTTC.

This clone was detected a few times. As DNA, the CDR3 is TGTGCCAGTAGTGCGTCCGGGCAGGGGGCTGGAAACACCATATATTTT. Its protein is CASSASGQGAGNTIYF. The rearrangement uses TRBV19 and TRBJ1-3, with 7 bases lining up with TRBD1. CDR1 and CDR2 from the germline V gene are LNHDA and SQIVND (reference sequence). The V and J ends lost 5 bases and 2 bases, in that order; junction bases with no gene match: 9. The CDR3 is 16 amino acids.

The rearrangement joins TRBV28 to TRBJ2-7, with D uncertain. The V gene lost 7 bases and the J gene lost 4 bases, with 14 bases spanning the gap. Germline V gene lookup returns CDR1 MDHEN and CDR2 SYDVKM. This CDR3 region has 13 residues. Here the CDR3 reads CASTYSQTYEQYF. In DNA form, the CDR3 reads TGTGCCAGCACTTACTCACAAACATACGAGCAGTACTTC.

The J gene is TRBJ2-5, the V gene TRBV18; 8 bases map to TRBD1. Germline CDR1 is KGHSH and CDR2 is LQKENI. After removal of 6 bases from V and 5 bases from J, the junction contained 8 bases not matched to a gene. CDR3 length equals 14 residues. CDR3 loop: CASSRRQGSETQYF. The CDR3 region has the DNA TGTGCCAGCTCTCGCAGACAGGGGAGTGAGACCCAGTACTTC.

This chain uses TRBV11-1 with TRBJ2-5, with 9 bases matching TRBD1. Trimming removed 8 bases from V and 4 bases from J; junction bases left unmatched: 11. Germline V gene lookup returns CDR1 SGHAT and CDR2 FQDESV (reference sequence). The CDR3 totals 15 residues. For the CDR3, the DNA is TGTGCCAGCCAAACAGGGGGCTATCGTCGAGAGACCCAGTACTTC. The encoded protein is CASQTGGYRRETQYF.

CDR3 sequence (DNA): TGTGCCAGCAGTGTTCGTGGGTCCGGGGAGCTGTTTTTT. Translating gives CASSVRGSGELFF. This chain joins TRBV2 and TRBJ2-2; no firm D call. V lost 4 bases and J 6 bases, leaving 9 bases between the germline ends. The CDR3 is 13 amino acids. Germline assignment: CDR1 SNHLY and CDR2 FYNNEI.

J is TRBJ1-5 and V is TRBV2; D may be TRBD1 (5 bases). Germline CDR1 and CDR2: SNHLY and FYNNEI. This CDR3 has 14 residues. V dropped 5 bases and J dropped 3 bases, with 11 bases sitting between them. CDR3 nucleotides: TGTGCCAGCAGTTTGGGCAGGGTCAATCAGCCCCAGCATTTT. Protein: CASSLGRVNQPQHF.

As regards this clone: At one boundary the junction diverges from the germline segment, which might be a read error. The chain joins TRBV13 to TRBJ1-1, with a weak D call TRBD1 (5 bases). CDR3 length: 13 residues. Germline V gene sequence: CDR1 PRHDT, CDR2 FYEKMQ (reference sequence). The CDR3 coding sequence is TGTGCCAGCAGCTTTGCGGGGATGGCGGGAGGGGATTTT. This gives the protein CASSFAGMAGGDF.

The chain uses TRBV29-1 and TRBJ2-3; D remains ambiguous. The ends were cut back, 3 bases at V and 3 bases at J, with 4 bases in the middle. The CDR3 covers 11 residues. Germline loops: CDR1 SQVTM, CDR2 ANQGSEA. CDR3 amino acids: CSVDQTDTQYF. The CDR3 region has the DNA TGCAGCGTTGATCAAACAGATACGCAGTATTTT.